The 8 T cell receptor beta chains presented below share a single source sample, sequenced in a study of blood T cell repertoires in COVID-19. Method: immunoSEQ multiplex PCR; TCRdb's copy keeps in-frame clones and lacks some. The sample contains roughly 150,000 clones, 83% of which appear only once. What was sequenced was peripheral blood. Source of these receptors: a woman older than 75 with acute or convalescent COVID-19.

This clone was recorded a few times. The chain employs TRBV21-1 and TRBJ1-5. TRBV21-1 is marked as a pseudogene. CDR3 length: 12 amino acids. The CDR3 loop reads CASSSPHQPQHF. In nucleotides, the CDR3 is TGTGCCAGCAGCTCTCCCCATCAGCCCCAGCATTTT.

The chain uses TRBV7-2 and TRBJ2-7, with TRBD2 identical over 11 bases. CDR1 SGHTA and CDR2 FQGNSA come from the germline V gene. Trimming cost V 4 bases and J 1 base; bases outside gene matches: 3. The length of the CDR3 is 15 residues. The CDR3 here is CASSSGLAESYEQYF. For the CDR3, the DNA is TGTGCCAGCAGCTCGGGACTAGCGGAGTCCTACGAGCAGTACTTC.

The chain couples TRBV23-1 to TRBJ2-4; TRBD2 is a possible D gene (6 bases). TRBV23-1 is recorded as an ORF, its role being uncertain. V shed 4 bases and J shed 0 bases, with 19 bases lying between them. The CDR3 has 18 residues. The CDR3: CASSRGEDGPLAKNIQYF. The CDR3 DNA is TGCGCCAGCAGTCGGGGGGAAGACGGACCCCTAGCCAAAAACATTCAGTACTTC.

V usage is TRBV23-1 and J usage is TRBJ2-7, with no clear D. TRBV23-1 carries the ORF label, with uncertain function. V was trimmed by 0 bases and J by 2 bases, leaving 11 bases between them. The CDR3 length is 15 residues. CDR3 nucleotides: TGCGCCAGCAGTCAATCCCGGCAGCGCCCCTACGAGCAGTACTTC. Translated, it gives CASSQSRQRPYEQYF.

This clone has just a few counts. This chain uses TRBV28 with TRBJ2-7; TRBD1 matches at 9 bases. V was clipped by 4 bases and J by 1 base; unmatched bases: 8. Germline values: CDR1 MDHEN, CDR2 SYDVKM. The CDR3 spans 16 residues. The CDR3 region has the DNA TGTGCCAGCAGTTCCGGCGCAGGACAGGGGTCCTACGAGCAGTACTTC. This gives the protein CASSSGAGQGSYEQYF.

The rearrangement joins TRBV6-2 or TRBV6-3 to TRBJ2-1; the D gene is possibly TRBD2 (6 bases). V was shortened by 5 bases and J by 7 bases, with 21 bases between the two germline ends. CDR3 length equals 16 residues. In germline, CDR1 is MNHEY, CDR2 SVGEGT. The chain's CDR3 is CASSPPRRGLQNEQFF. The CDR3 DNA is TGTGCCAGCAGTCCCCCCCGGCGGGGTTTACAGAATGAGCAGTTCTTC.

As DNA, the CDR3 is TGTGCCAGCAGTAGGACAGGCCAACTCTATGGCTACACCTTC. Encoded protein: CASSRTGQLYGYTF. The chain links TRBV6-5 to TRBJ1-2; 7 bases are a match to TRBD1. The junction had 7 bases not matched to a gene; V was cut back by 5 bases and J by 4 bases. This CDR3 has 14 amino acids. The germline CDR1 and CDR2 sequences are MNHEY and SVGAGI.

The V call is TRBV10-3, the J call TRBJ2-4, with TRBD2 matching over 9 bases. CDR3 size: 17 residues. V dropped 3 bases and J dropped 6; count of bases not matched to a gene: 12. The germline V gene encodes CDR1 ENHRY and CDR2 SYGVKD. The CDR3 DNA follows: TGTGCCATCAGTGAAGGTCGGAGCGGGGGGTCGCCAAACATTCAGTACTTC. Translation: CAISEGRSGGSPNIQYF.